Reported below is one TCR beta chain. Profiling relied on immunoSEQ multiplex PCR, and the TCRdb table lists in-frame clones only, not all of them. The sample consists of roughly 2,300,000 clones, 92% of them appearing once. Trimming took off 2 bases at V and 0 bases at J, with 8 bases between the two ends. Germline V gene sequence: CDR1 LGHNA, CDR2 YNFKEQ. The CDR3 runs to 15 residues. The sample is drawn from a study of shared clonotypes between healthy human individuals. The sequence derives from a man younger than 35 in good health. Some clones in this sample may be carry-over from other donors' samples. The sequencing input was naive CD4+ T cells from PBMCs. The sample's subset: CD45RA+ positively selected. V is TRBV4-2 and J is TRBJ1-3; D might be TRBD1 (5 bases). In nucleotides, the CDR3 is TGTGCCAGCAGCCAAAAGCAGGGCTCTGGAAACACCATATATTTT. It yields the protein CASSQKQGSGNTIYF.